This record looks at one TCR beta chain sequence and its context. Germline assignment: CDR1 MRHNA and CDR2 SNTAGT. V was trimmed by 3 bases and J by 0 bases, leaving 11 bases between them. The CDR3 loop spans 15 amino acids. The sample belongs to a study of control samples from healthy donors and cancer patients. Clones were read by immunoSEQ multiplex PCR, and TCRdb kept only the in-frame ones, dropping some. The sample holds about 120,000 clones, roughly 88% seen once. The sample comprised blood. The source is a man in his forties or fifties in good health. The chain uses TRBV6-4 and TRBJ2-5; D might be TRBD1 (6 bases). The CDR3 DNA sequence: TGTGCCAGCAGTGATACCCGGGACAACCAAGAGACCCAGTACTTC. Translation: CASSDTRDNQETQYF.